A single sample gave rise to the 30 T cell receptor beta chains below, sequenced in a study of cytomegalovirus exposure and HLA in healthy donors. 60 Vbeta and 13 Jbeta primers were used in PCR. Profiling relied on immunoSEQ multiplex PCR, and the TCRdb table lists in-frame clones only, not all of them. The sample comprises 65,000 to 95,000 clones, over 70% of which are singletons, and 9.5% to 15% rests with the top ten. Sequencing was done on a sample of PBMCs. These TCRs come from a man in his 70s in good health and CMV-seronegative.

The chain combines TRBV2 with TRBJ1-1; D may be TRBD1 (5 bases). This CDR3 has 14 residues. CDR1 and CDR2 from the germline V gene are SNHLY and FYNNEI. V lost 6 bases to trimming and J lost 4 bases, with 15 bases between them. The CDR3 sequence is CASSAGLRGTEAFF. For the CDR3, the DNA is TGTGCCAGCAGCGCAGGGTTAAGGGGCACTGAAGCTTTCTTT.

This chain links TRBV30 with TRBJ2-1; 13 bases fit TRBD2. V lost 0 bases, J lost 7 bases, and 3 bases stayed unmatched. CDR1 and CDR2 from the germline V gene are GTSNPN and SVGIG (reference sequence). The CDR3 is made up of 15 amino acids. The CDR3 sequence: CAWSVLAGGPNEQFF. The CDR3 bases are TGTGCCTGGAGTGTACTAGCGGGAGGGCCTAATGAGCAGTTCTTC.

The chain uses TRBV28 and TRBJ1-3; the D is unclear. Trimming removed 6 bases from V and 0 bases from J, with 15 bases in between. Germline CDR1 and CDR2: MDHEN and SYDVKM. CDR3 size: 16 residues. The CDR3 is CASSRLGGGSGNTIYF. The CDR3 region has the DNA TGTGCCAGCAGCCGCCTCGGCGGAGGCTCTGGAAACACCATATATTTT.

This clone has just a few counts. Here the CDR3 reads CASSPSGDTQYF. For the CDR3, the DNA is TGTGCCAGCAGCCCCTCGGGGGATACGCAGTATTTT. The V and J genes are TRBV6-6 and TRBJ2-3, with D perhaps matching TRBD2 (5 bases). V lost 6 bases and J lost 6, with 10 bases in between. This CDR3 region has 12 residues. CDR1 is MNHNY and CDR2 is SVGAGI in the germline V gene (reference sequence).

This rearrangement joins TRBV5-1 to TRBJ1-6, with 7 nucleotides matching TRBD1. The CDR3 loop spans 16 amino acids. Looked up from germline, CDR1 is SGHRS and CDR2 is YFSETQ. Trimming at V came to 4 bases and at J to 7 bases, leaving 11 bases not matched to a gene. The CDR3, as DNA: TGCGCCAGCAGCGTTGAAGGGGGCGCGGAGAATTCACCCCTCCACTTT. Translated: CASSVEGGAENSPLHF.

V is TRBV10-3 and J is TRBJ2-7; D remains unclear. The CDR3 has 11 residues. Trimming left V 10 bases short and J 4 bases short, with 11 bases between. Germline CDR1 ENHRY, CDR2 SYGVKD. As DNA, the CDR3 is TGTGCCACCGCGGCAGAGTACGAGCAGTACTTC. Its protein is CATAAEYEQYF.

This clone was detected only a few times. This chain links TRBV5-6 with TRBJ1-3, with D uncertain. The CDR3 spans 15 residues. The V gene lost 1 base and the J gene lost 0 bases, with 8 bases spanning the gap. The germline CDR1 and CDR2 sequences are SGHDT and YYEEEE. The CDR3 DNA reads TGTGCCAGCAGCTTGTTAACAGCCTCTGGAAACACCATATATTTT. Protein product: CASSLLTASGNTIYF. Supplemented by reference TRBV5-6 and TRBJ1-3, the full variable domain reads DAGVTQSPTHLIKTRGQQVTLRCSPKSGHDTVSWYQQALGQGPQFIFQYYEEEERQRGNFPDRFSGHQFPNYSSELNVNALLLGDSALYLCASSLLTASGNTIYFGEGSWLTVV.

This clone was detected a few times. The CDR3 is CASSSGLAGLYEQYF. As DNA, the CDR3 is TGTGCCAGCAGCTCGGGACTAGCGGGACTCTACGAGCAGTACTTC. The rearrangement uses TRBV7-9 and TRBJ2-7, with 13 nucleotides matching TRBD2. Germline V lookup: CDR1 SEHNR, CDR2 FQNEAQ (reference sequence). The CDR3 consists of 15 residues. V was pared by 4 bases and J by 3 bases, with 3 bases of the junction left unmatched.

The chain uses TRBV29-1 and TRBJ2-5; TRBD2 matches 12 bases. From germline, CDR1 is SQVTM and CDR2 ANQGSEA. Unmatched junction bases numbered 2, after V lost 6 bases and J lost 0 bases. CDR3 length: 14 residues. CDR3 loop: CSVRLAGDQETQYF. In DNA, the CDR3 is TGCAGCGTCCGACTAGCGGGGGACCAAGAGACCCAGTACTTC.

The CDR3 DNA reads as TGTGCCTGGAGTGTACTGATAGGGGGTGGCTACACCTTC. As protein: CAWSVLIGGGYTF. The J gene is TRBJ1-2, the V gene TRBV30; tentative D call: TRBD1 (6 bases). Germline CDR1 is GTSNPN and CDR2 is SVGIG (reference sequence). Trimming pared 0 bases from V and 7 bases from J, leaving 12 bases between. CDR3 length: 13 amino acids.

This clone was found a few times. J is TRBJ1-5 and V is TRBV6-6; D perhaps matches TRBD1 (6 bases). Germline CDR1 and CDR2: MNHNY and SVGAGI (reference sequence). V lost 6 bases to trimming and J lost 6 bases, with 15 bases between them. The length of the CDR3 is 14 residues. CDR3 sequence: CASRGRQEAQPQHF. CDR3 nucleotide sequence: TGTGCCAGCAGGGGGCGACAGGAGGCTCAGCCCCAGCATTTT.

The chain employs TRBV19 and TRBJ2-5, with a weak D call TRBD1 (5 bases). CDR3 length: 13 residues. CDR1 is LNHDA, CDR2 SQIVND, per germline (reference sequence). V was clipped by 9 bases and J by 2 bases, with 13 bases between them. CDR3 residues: CASTTQGQETQYF. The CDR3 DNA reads TGTGCCAGCACCACGCAGGGACAAGAGACCCAGTACTTC.

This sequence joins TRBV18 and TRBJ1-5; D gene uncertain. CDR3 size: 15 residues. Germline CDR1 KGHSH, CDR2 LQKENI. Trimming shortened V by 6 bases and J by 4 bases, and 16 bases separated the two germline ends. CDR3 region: CASSRSPGPNQPQHF. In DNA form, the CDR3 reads TGTGCCAGCTCGCGGTCCCCGGGTCCTAATCAGCCCCAGCATTTT.

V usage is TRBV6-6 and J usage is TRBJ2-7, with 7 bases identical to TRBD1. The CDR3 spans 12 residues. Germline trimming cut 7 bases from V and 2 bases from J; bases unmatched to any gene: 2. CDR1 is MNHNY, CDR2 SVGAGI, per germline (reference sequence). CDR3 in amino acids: CASTGQPYEQYF. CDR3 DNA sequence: TGTGCCAGCACGGGACAGCCCTACGAGCAGTACTTC.

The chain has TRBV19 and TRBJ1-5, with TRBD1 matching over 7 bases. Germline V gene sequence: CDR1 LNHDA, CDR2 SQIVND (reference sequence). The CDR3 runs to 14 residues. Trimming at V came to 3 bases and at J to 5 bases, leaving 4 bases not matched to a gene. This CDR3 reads CASSIEGGDQPQHF. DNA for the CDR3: TGTGCCAGTAGTATTGAAGGGGGCGATCAGCCCCAGCATTTT.

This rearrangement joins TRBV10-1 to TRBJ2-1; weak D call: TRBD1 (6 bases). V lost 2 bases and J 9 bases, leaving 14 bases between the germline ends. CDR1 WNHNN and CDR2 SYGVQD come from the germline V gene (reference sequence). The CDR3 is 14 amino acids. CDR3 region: CASSEEGRGGEQFF. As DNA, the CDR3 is TGCGCCAGCAGTGAGGAGGGGAGAGGGGGTGAGCAGTTCTTC.

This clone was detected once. The CDR3 DNA reads as TGCGCCAGCAGCATGAGCGAAGAGACCCAGTACTTC. Translating gives CASSMSEETQYF. The chain is built from TRBV5-1 and TRBJ2-5; D gene ambiguous. V dropped 4 bases and J dropped 3 bases, with 7 bases sitting between them. The CDR3 spans 12 residues. Germline CDR1 is SGHRS and CDR2 is YFSETQ.

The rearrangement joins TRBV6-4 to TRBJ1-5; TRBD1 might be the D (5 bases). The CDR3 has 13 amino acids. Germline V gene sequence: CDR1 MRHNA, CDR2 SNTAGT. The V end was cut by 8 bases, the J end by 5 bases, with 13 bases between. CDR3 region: CASRWAGYQPQHF. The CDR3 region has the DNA TGTGCCAGCCGGTGGGCAGGGTATCAGCCCCAGCATTTT.

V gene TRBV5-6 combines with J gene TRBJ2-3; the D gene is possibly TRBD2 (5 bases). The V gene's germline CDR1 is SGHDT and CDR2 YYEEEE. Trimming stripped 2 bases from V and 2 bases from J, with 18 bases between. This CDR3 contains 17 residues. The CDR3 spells CASSFLGSDLFTDTQYF. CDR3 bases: TGTGCCAGCAGCTTTCTGGGTAGCGACCTCTTCACAGATACGCAGTATTTT. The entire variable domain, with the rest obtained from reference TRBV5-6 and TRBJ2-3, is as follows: DAGVTQSPTHLIKTRGQQVTLRCSPKSGHDTVSWYQQALGQGPQFIFQYYEEEERQRGNFPDRFSGHQFPNYSSELNVNALLLGDSALYLCASSFLGSDLFTDTQYFGPGTRLTVL.

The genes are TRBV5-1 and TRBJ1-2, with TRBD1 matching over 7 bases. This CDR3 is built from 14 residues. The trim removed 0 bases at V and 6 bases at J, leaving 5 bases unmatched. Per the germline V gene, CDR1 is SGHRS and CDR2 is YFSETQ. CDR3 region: CASSLEGTVNGYTF. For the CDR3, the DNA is TGCGCCAGCAGCTTGGAGGGGACAGTCAATGGCTACACCTTC.

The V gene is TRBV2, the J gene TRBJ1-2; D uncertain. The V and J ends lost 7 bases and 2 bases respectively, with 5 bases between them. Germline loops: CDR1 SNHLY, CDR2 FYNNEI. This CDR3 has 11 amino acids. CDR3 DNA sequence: TGTGCCAGCACCCCAAACTATGGCTACACCTTC. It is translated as CASTPNYGYTF.

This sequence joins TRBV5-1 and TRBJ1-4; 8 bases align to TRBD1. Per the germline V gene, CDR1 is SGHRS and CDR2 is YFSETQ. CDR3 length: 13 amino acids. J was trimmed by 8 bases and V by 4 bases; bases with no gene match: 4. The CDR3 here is CASSVTGEEKLFF. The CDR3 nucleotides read TGCGCCAGCAGCGTGACAGGGGAGGAAAAACTGTTTTTT.

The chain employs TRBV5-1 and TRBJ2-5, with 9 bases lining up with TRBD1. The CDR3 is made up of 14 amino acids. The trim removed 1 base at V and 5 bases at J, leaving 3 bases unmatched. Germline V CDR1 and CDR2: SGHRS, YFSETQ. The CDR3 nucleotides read TGCGCCAGCAGCTTGAGGGACAGGGCGGAGACCCAGTACTTC. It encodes CASSLRDRAETQYF.

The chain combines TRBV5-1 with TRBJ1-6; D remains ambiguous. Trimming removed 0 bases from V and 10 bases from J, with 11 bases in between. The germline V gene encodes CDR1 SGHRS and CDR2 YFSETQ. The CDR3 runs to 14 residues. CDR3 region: CASSLVGVWSPLHF. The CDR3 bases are TGCGCCAGCAGCTTGGTAGGAGTTTGGTCACCCCTCCACTTT.

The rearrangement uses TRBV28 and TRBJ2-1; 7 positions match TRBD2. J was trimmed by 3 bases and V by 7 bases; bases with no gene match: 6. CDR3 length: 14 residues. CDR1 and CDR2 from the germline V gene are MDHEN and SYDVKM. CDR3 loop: CASIRGGYYNEQFF. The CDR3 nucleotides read TGTGCCAGCATCCGCGGGGGATACTACAATGAGCAGTTCTTC.

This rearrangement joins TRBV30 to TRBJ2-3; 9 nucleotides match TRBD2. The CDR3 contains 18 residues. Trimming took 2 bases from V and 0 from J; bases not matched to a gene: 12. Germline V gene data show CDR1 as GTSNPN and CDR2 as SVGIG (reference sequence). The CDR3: CAWSRGLAFNPSTDTQYF. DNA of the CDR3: TGTGCCTGGAGTAGGGGACTAGCTTTTAACCCTAGCACAGATACGCAGTATTTT.

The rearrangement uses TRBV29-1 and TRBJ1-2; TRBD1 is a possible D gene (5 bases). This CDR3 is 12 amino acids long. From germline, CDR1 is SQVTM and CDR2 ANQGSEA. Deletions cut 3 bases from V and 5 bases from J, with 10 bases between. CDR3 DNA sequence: TGCAGCGTTGATCGTCGGGGGTATGGCTACACCTTC. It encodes CSVDRRGYGYTF.

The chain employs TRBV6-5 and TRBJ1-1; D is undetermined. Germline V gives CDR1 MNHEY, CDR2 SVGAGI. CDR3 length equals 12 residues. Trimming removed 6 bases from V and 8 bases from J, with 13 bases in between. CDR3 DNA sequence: TGTGCCAGCAGCCCTCCGGGGTCCGAAGCTTTCTTT. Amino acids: CASSPPGSEAFF.

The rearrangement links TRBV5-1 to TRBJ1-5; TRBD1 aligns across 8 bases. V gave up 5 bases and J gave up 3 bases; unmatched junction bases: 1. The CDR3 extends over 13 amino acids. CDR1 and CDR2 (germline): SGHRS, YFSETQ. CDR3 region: CASRGQVNQPQHF. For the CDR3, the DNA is TGCGCCAGCAGGGGACAGGTCAATCAGCCCCAGCATTTT.

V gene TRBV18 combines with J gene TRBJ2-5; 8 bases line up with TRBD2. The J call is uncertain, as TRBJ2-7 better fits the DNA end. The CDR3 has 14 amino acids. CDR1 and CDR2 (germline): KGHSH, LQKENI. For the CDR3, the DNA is TGTGCCAGCTCACCCGGGACTAGGATTAGCGAGCAGTACTTC. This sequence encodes CASSPGTRISEQYF.